This TCR beta chain was documented in a study of blood T cell repertoires in COVID-19. The overall study: T cells, B-cell-depleted T cells, or PBMCs provided the cDNA or gDNA that served as material.

Germline V lookup: CDR1 LNHDA, CDR2 SQIVND (reference sequence). The CDR3 spans 16 residues. The V gene lost 7 bases and the J gene lost 7 bases, with 23 bases spanning the gap. Original processing methods: Scientists estimated how many nucleated cells there were by amplifying reference gene primers. Produced via immunoSEQ multiplex PCR; TCRdb's table is partial and in-frame only. V and J calls and clone size are copied from that table; D and trimming were computed from the DNA. This table holds about 330,000 clones, about 91% found once. The receptor's source is a man aged 25-40 years with COVID-19, enrolled during active disease. Sequencing was performed on peripheral blood. The V gene is TRBV19, the J gene TRBJ2-1, with a tentative D call TRBD2 (6 bases). Written as DNA, the CDR3 is TGTGCCAGTACTCGTAGCGCGGGGACGGTCGAGAATGAGCAGTTCTTC. As protein: CASTRSAGTVENEQFF.